This T cell receptor beta chain was identified during a study of cytomegalovirus exposure and HLA in healthy donors. The PCR was carried out with 60 Vbeta primers and 13 Jbeta primers. TCRdb's table, derived via immunoSEQ multiplex PCR, lists solely in-frame clones and lacks some. The sample has roughly 140,000 clones; around 82% are singletons. The count of this clone is one. CDR3 size: 14 residues. CDR1 and CDR2 from the germline V gene are SGHNT and YYREEE (reference sequence). The receptor was derived from a man aged 35-49 years in good health and CMV-seropositive. The sequencing input was PBMCs. The gene calls are TRBV5-4 and TRBJ2-5; a weak D match, TRBD2 (6 bases). The J call could be wrong; TRBJ2-7 is a better fit for the DNA end. CDR3 nucleotide sequence: TGTGCCAGCAGCTTGATGGGGGGTACCTACGAGCAGTACTTC. Encoded protein: CASSLMGGTYEQYF.